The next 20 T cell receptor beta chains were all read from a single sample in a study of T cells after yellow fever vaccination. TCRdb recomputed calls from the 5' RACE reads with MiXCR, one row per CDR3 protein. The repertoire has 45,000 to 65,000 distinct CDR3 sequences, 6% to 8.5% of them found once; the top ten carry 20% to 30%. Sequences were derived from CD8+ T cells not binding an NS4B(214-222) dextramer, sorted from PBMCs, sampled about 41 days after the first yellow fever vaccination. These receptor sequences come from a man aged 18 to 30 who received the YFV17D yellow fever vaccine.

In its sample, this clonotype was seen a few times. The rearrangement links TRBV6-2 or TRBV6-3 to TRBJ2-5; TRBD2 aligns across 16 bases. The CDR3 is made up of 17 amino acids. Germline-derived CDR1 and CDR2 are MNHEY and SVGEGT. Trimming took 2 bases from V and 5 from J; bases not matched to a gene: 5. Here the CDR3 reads CASSYPGTSGGAETQYF. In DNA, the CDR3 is TGTGCCAGCAGTTACCCTGGGACTAGCGGGGGGGCGGAGACCCAGTACTTC.

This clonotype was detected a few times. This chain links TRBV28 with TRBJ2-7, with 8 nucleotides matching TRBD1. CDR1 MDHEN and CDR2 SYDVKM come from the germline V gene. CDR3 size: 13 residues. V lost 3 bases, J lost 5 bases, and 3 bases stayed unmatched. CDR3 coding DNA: TGTGCCAGCAGTTTTGACAGGGGCCACGAGCAGTACGTC. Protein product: CASSFDRGHEQYV.

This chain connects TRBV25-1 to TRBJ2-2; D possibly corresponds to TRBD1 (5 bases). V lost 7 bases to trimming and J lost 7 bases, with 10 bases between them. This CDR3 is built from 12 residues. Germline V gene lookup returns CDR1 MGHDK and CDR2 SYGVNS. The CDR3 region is CASKEGVGELFF. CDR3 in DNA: TGTGCCAGCAAAGAAGGGGTCGGGGAGCTGTTTTTT.

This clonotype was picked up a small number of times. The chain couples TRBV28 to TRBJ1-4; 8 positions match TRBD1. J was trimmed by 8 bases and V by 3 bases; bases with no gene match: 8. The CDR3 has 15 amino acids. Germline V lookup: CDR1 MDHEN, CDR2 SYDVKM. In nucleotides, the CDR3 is TGTGCCAGCAGTTTCCTAGACAGGGGCAACGAAAAACTGTTTTTT. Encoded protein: CASSFLDRGNEKLFF.

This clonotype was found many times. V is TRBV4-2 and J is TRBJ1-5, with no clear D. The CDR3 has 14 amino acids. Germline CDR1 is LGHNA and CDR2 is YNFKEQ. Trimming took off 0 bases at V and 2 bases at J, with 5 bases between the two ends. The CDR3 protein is CASSQEEGNQPQHF. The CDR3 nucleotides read TGTGCCAGCAGCCAAGAGGAGGGCAATCAGCCCCAGCATTTT.

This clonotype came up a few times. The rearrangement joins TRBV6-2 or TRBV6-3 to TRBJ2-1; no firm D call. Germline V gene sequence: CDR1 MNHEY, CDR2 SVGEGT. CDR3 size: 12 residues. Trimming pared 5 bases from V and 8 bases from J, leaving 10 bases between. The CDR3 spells CASSRLSYEQFF. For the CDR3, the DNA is TGTGCCAGCAGTCGCCTGTCCTATGAGCAGTTCTTC.

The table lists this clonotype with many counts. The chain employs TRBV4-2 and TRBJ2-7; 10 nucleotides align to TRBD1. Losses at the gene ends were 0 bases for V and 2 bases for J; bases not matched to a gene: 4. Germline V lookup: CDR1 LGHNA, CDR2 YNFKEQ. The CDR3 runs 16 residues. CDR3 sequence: CASSQDGQGVPYEQYF. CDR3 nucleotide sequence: TGTGCCAGCAGCCAAGATGGACAGGGGGTTCCCTACGAGCAGTACTTC.

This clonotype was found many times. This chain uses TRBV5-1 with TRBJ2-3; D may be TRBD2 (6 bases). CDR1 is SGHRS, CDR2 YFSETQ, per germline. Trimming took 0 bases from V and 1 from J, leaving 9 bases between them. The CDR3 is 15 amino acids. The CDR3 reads CASSLVGGGTDTQYF. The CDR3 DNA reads TGCGCCAGCAGCTTGGTTGGCGGGGGCACAGATACGCAGTATTTT.

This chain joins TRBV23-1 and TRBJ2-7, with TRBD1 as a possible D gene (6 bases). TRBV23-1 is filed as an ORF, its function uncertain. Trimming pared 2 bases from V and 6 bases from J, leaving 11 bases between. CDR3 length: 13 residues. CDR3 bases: TGCGCCAGCAGTCAACAGGGGAAGGGCGAGCAGTACTTC. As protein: CASSQQGKGEQYF.

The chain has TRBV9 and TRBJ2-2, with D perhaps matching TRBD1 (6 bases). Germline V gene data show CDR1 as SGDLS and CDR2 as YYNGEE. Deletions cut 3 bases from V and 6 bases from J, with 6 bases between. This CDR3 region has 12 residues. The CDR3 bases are TGTGCCAGCAGCGAGGGGGCCGGGGAGCTGTTTTTT. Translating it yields CASSEGAGELFF.

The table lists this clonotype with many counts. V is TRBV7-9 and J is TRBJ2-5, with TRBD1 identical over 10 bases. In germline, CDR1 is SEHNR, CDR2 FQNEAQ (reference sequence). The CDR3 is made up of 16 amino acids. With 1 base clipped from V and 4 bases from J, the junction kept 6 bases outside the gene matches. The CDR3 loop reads CASSLVPGQGRETQYF. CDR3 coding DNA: TGTGCCAGCAGCTTAGTCCCGGGACAGGGGAGAGAGACCCAGTACTTC.

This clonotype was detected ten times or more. The CDR3 DNA sequence: TGTGCCAGCACAACAATCCGCGGAGAGCAGTTCTTC. Encoded protein: CASTTIRGEQFF. The chain recombines TRBV25-1 with TRBJ2-1; D is unresolved. V shed 7 bases and J shed 10 bases, with 14 bases lying between them. Germline V gene lookup returns CDR1 MGHDK and CDR2 SYGVNS. This CDR3 has 12 residues. The full variable domain, in which reference TRBV25-1 and TRBJ2-1 provide the parts outside the CDR3, is EADIYQTPRYLVIGTGKKITLECSQTMGHDKMYWYQQDPGMELHLIHYSYGVNSTEKGDLSSESTVSRIRTEHFPLTLESARPSHTSQYLCASTTIRGEQFFGPGTRLTVL.

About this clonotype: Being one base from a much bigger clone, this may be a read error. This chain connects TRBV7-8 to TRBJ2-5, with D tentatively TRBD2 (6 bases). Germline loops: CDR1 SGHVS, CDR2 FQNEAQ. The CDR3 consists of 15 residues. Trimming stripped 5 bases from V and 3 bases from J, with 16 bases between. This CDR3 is CASSRNRDSKETQYF. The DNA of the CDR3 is TGTGCCAGCAGCCGGAACCGGGACTCAAAAGAGACCCAGTACTTC.

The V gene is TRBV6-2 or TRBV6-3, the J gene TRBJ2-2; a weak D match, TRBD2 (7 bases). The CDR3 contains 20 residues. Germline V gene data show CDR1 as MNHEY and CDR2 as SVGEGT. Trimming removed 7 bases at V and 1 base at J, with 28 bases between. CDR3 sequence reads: CASTHGQWVLGGVNTGELFF. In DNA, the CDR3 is TGTGCCAGCACCCATGGACAGTGGGTCTTAGGGGGGGTGAACACCGGGGAGCTGTTTTTT.

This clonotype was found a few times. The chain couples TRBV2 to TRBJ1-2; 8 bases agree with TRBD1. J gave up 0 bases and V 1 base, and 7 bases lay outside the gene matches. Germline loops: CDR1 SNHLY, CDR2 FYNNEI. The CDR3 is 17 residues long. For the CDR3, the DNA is TGTGCCAGCAGTGAAGAGGACAGGGCAAAAGCTAACTATGGCTACACCTTC. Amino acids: CASSEEDRAKANYGYTF.

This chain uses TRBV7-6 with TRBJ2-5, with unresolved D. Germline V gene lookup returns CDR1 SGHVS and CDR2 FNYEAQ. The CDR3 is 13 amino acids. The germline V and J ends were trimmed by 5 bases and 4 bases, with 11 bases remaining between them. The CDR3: CASSPRLPETQYF. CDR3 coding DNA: TGTGCCAGCAGCCCGCGACTCCCAGAGACCCAGTACTTC.

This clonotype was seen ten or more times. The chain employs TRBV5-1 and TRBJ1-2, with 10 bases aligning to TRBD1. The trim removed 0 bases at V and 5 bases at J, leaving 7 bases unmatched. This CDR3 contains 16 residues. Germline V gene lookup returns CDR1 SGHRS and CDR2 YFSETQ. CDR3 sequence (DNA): TGCGCCAGCAGCTTGGTCGGGACAGGGGCCTTATATGGCTACACCTTC. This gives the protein CASSLVGTGALYGYTF.

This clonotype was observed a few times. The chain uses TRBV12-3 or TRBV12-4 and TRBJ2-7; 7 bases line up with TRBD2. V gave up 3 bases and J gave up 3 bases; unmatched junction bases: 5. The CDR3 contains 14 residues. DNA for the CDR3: TGTGCCAGCAGTTTCGCGGGCGGGGGCTACGAGCAGTACTTC. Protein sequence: CASSFAGGGYEQYF.

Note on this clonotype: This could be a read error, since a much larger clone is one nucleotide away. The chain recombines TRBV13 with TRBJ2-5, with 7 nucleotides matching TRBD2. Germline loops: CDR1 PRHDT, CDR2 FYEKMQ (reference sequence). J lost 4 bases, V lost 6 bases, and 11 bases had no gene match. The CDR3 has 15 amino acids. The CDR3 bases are TGTGCCAGCAGTCCGACTAGCCGGGGGTTAGAGACCCAGTACTTC. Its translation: CASSPTSRGLETQYF.

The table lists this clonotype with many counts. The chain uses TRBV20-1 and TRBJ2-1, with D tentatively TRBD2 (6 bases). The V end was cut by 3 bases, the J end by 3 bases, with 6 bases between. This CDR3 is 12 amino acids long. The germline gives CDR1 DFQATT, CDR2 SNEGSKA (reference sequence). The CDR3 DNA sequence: TGCAGTGCTAGCGGGGGCTACAATGAGCAGTTCTTC. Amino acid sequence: CSASGGYNEQFF.